The clone carrying this T cell receptor (beta chain) showed up many times. These data are taken from a study of T cells in Graves' hyperthyroidism and ophthalmopathy. The CDR3 spans 16 residues. V dropped 3 bases and J dropped 1 base, with 13 bases sitting between them. From germline, CDR1 is KGHSH and CDR2 LQKENI. RNA transcripts served as the template for amplifying TCR beta CDR3 regions. HTBI primers were employed in a first-round RT-PCR of the TCR CDR3. A single record per CDR3 protein comes from TCRdb applying MiXCR to the multiplex PCR reads. The sample consists of around 290,000 distinct CDR3 sequences, roughly 15% of them appearing once.

Sequenced sample: blood. The chain links TRBV18 to TRBJ2-1; a possible D gene is TRBD2 (6 bases). This clonotype originated in a woman aged 25 to 39 with Graves' hyperthyroidism that later progressed to Graves' ophthalmopathy. CDR3 amino acids: CASSPRAGTSYNEQFF. CDR3 nucleotide sequence: TGTGCCAGCTCACCCCGCGCGGGAACTTCCTACAATGAGCAGTTCTTC.